The 29 T cell receptor beta chains reported below all come from one sample, sequenced in a study of T cells after yellow fever vaccination. TCRdb re-derived calls from the 5' RACE reads in MiXCR, one entry per CDR3 protein. The data contain about 210,000 distinct CDR3 sequences, less than 3.5% of them singletons. The sequences come from CD4+ T cells sorted from PBMCs, collected 10 days after the yellow fever booster vaccination. The receptor set was obtained from a man between 18 and 35 years old who received the YFV17D yellow fever vaccine.

This clonotype appeared a few times. This sequence joins TRBV20-1 and TRBJ2-1, with D perhaps matching TRBD2 (6 bases). The germline V and J ends were trimmed by 0 bases and 3 bases, with 15 bases remaining between them. Germline lookup yields CDR1 DFQATT and CDR2 SNEGSKA (reference sequence). CDR3 length equals 16 residues. CDR3 sequence (DNA): TGCAGTGCTAGAGACGGGACTGCGGGAATCTACAATGAGCAGTTCTTC. Translation: CSARDGTAGIYNEQFF.

The chain links TRBV28 to TRBJ2-3, with D unclear. CDR3 length equals 15 residues. V was shortened by 10 bases and J by 2 bases, with 19 bases between the two germline ends. From germline, CDR1 is MDHEN and CDR2 SYDVKM. CDR3 DNA: TGTGCCACCGCAATGACGGATTCGACCACAGATACGCAGTATTTT. The encoded protein is CATAMTDSTTDTQYF.

Ten or more counts support this clonotype. The chain joins TRBV18 to TRBJ1-6; 10 bases line up with TRBD1. The CDR3 runs 15 residues. Germline V CDR1 and CDR2: KGHSH, LQKENI. V lost 5 bases, J lost 10 bases, and 8 bases stayed unmatched. CDR3 sequence: CASSAGQGVFSPLHF. CDR3 coding DNA: TGTGCCAGCTCAGCCGGACAGGGGGTTTTCTCACCCCTCCACTTT. The full variable domain, in which reference TRBV18 and TRBJ1-6 provide the parts outside the CDR3, is NAGVMQNPRHLVRRRGQEARLRCSPMKGHSHVYWYRQLPEEGLKFMVYLQKENIIDESGMPKERFSAEFPKEGPSILRIQQVVRGDSAAYFCASSAGQGVFSPLHFGNGTRLTVT.

The CDR3 coding sequence is TGTGCCAGCAGCATAACAGGGATGGCGGACGAGCAGTACTTC. Translated: CASSITGMADEQYF. The J gene is TRBJ2-7, the V gene TRBV7-9, with a tentative D call TRBD1 (6 bases). The germline V gene has CDR1 SEHNR and CDR2 FQNEAQ (reference sequence). CDR3 length: 14 amino acids. The V gene lost 5 bases and the J gene lost 5 bases, with 16 bases spanning the gap.

This clonotype was observed at least ten times. This chain links TRBV7-9 with TRBJ2-2, with 10 bases lining up with TRBD1. This CDR3 comprises 14 residues. Trimming cost V 7 bases and J 5 bases; bases outside gene matches: 4. Per the germline V gene, CDR1 is SEHNR and CDR2 is FQNEAQ (reference sequence). The CDR3 bases are TGTGCCAGCATGAGACAGGGGGCAACCGGGGAGCTGTTTTTT. It specifies CASMRQGATGELFF.

The V and J genes are TRBV10-1 and TRBJ2-7, with D possibly being TRBD1 or TRBD2 (5 bases each). V was pared by 3 bases and J by 0 bases, with 9 bases between. CDR1 and CDR2 (germline): WNHNN, SYGVQD (reference sequence). The CDR3 loop spans 14 amino acids. The CDR3 nucleotides are TGCGCCAGCAGTGAAGGGACGGGCTCCTACGAGCAGTACTTC. Translating it yields CASSEGTGSYEQYF.

This clonotype was recorded many times. The gene calls are TRBV20-1 and TRBJ2-5; unclear D gene. V lost 0 bases and J lost 2, with 7 bases in between. Germline values: CDR1 DFQATT, CDR2 SNEGSKA (reference sequence). The CDR3 has 13 residues. DNA for the CDR3: TGCAGTGCTAGAGAGCCCCTACAAGAGACCCAGTACTTC. It is translated as CSAREPLQETQYF.

This clonotype was counted only a few times. V and J are TRBV7-2 and TRBJ1-2, with D uncertain. Trimming took off 1 base at V and 8 bases at J, with 14 bases between the two ends. Germline assignment: CDR1 SGHTA and CDR2 FQGNSA. CDR3 length: 14 residues. The CDR3 loop reads CASSLVTGFEGYTF. In DNA form, the CDR3 reads TGTGCCAGCAGCTTAGTGACCGGGTTCGAGGGCTACACCTTC.

This clonotype came up many times. The chain is built from TRBV7-2 and TRBJ2-7; D call uncertain. Germline CDR1 and CDR2: SGHTA and FQGNSA. V was clipped by 7 bases and J by 0 bases, with 10 bases between them. CDR3 size: 13 residues. The CDR3 DNA reads as TGTGCCAGCACCTTCCCCCCCTCCTACGAGCAGTACTTC. This encodes CASTFPPSYEQYF. The full variable domain, in which reference TRBV7-2 and TRBJ2-7 provide the parts outside the CDR3, is GAGVSQSPSNKVTEKGKDVELRCDPISGHTALYWYRQSLGQGLEFLIYFQGNSAPDKSGLPSDRFSAERTGGSVSTLTIQRTQQEDSAVYLCASTFPPSYEQYFGPGTRLTVT.

The sample holds a few counts of this clonotype. V is TRBV15 and J is TRBJ1-1; D is uncertain. The V end was cut by 0 bases, the J end by 3 bases, with 17 bases between. The CDR3 sequence is 17 residues long. Per the germline V gene, CDR1 is LNHNV and CDR2 is YYDKDF (reference sequence). The CDR3 nucleotides read TGTGCCACCAGCAGAGATACTGGAGGAGGGTGGGACACTGAAGCTTTCTTT. It codes for CATSRDTGGGWDTEAFF.

This clonotype has more than one count but fewer than ten. The chain uses TRBV10-2 and TRBJ2-3, with 9 bases fitting TRBD1. V dropped 8 bases and J dropped 5; count of bases not matched to a gene: 5. This CDR3 comprises 13 residues. From germline, CDR1 is WSHSY and CDR2 SAAADI. In nucleotides, the CDR3 is TGCGCCAGCTTAGGACAGGGGCAAGATACGCAGTATTTT. Protein sequence: CASLGQGQDTQYF.

The table lists this clonotype with many counts. This chain uses TRBV11-2 with TRBJ2-3; D possibly corresponds to TRBD1 (6 bases). Germline V gene data show CDR1 as SGHAT and CDR2 as FQNNGV. The CDR3 covers 13 residues. V was trimmed by 3 bases and J by 4 bases, leaving 8 bases between them. In DNA, the CDR3 is TGTGCCAGCAGCTTCCAGGGGTCAGATACGCAGTATTTT. It codes for CASSFQGSDTQYF. Full variable domain (outside the CDR3, taken from reference TRBV11-2 and TRBJ2-3): EAGVAQSPRYKIIEKRQSVAFWCNPISGHATLYWYQQILGQGPKLLIQFQNNGVVDDSQLPKDRFSAERLKGVDSTLKIQPAKLEDSAVYLCASSFQGSDTQYFGPGTRLTVL.

The V gene is TRBV6-2 or TRBV6-3, the J gene TRBJ2-1; no clear D. V lost 8 bases and J 0 bases, leaving 14 bases between the germline ends. The CDR3 covers 15 residues. Germline CDR1 reads MNHEY; CDR2 reads SVGEGT. CDR3 protein: CASSYRASSYNEQFF. CDR3 DNA sequence: TGTGCCAGCTCCTATAGGGCGAGCTCCTACAATGAGCAGTTCTTC.

This clonotype was counted between two and nine times. The chain uses TRBV7-2 and TRBJ2-5, with D unclear. Germline-derived CDR1 and CDR2 are SGHTA and FQGNSA. The CDR3 runs 12 residues. V gave up 4 bases and J gave up 7 bases, with 10 bases separating them. In DNA form, the CDR3 reads TGTGCCAGCAGCTCTCTCACTGGGACCCAGTACTTC. Protein sequence: CASSSLTGTQYF.

This chain uses TRBV6-1 with TRBJ2-1, with 12 bases lining up with TRBD2. V shed 5 bases and J 8 bases; nucleotides not matched to a gene: 4. The CDR3 has 14 residues. Germline V CDR1 and CDR2: MNHNS, SASEGT. DNA of the CDR3: TGTGCCAGCAGTTCTAGCGGGGGGGCCCATGAGCAGTTCTTC. Protein sequence: CASSSSGGAHEQFF.

This clonotype was detected many times. This rearrangement joins TRBV15 to TRBJ1-3; no clear D. Trimming removed 1 base from V and 2 bases from J, with 15 bases in between. Germline CDR1 LNHNV, CDR2 YYDKDF (reference sequence). CDR3 length: 17 residues. CDR3 sequence reads: CATSRGEGPDTGNTIYF. CDR3 nucleotides: TGTGCCACCAGCAGAGGAGAAGGCCCAGATACTGGAAACACCATATATTTT.

This clonotype has a handful of counts. V usage is TRBV11-3 and J usage is TRBJ2-1; D is possibly TRBD1 (5 bases). Germline V gene data show CDR1 as SGHNT and CDR2 as YENEEA. The CDR3 sequence is 14 residues long. V lost 8 bases and J lost 1, with 12 bases in between. CDR3 nucleotide sequence: TGTGCCAGCTCAGGGCTAGGATCCTACAATGAGCAGTTCTTC. Protein product: CASSGLGSYNEQFF.

The genes are TRBV4-1 and TRBJ2-3; 11 bases are shared with TRBD2. Germline V CDR1 and CDR2: MGHRA, YSYEKL. After removal of 0 bases from V and 2 bases from J, the junction contained 7 bases not matched to a gene. The CDR3 covers 18 residues. CDR3: CASSQESLAGGHTDTQYF. In DNA form, the CDR3 reads TGCGCCAGCAGCCAAGAATCCCTAGCGGGGGGACACACAGATACGCAGTATTTT.

In its sample, this clonotype was seen many times. The chain employs TRBV12-3 or TRBV12-4 and TRBJ1-2; 10 bases match TRBD1. Losses at the gene ends were 6 bases for V and 7 bases for J; bases not matched to a gene: 8. The CDR3 runs to 14 residues. The DNA for the CDR3 is TGTGCCAGCAGGCCGGGACAGGGGATCTTTGGCTACACCTTC. The encoded protein is CASRPGQGIFGYTF.

This clonotype was found many times. This chain connects TRBV19 to TRBJ1-1; D unresolved. The CDR3 extends over 14 amino acids. V was clipped by 8 bases and J by 4 bases, with 17 bases between them. Per the germline V gene, CDR1 is LNHDA and CDR2 is SQIVND (reference sequence). CDR3 region: CASQAEIVGTEAFF. The CDR3 DNA is TGTGCCAGTCAAGCCGAGATCGTGGGCACTGAAGCTTTCTTT.

This clonotype appeared many times. V and J are TRBV7-9 and TRBJ2-7, with D possibly being TRBD2 (6 bases). Trimming pared 3 bases from V and 6 bases from J, leaving 9 bases between. The germline CDR1 and CDR2 sequences are SEHNR and FQNEAQ (reference sequence). The CDR3 is 12 amino acids. This CDR3 reads CASSFGGSEQYF. CDR3 DNA sequence: TGTGCCAGCAGCTTCGGGGGTTCCGAGCAGTACTTC.

This clonotype was counted at least ten times. The chain employs TRBV5-1 and TRBJ2-3; 8 bases agree with TRBD2. CDR3 size: 16 residues. In germline, CDR1 is SGHRS, CDR2 YFSETQ. V was pared by 2 bases and J by 5 bases, with 10 bases of the junction left unmatched. The CDR3: CASSLSSAGAGDTQYF. The CDR3 bases are TGCGCCAGCAGCTTATCCTCAGCGGGGGCAGGAGATACGCAGTATTTT.

This clonotype was seen ten or more times. This sequence joins TRBV7-9 and TRBJ2-5; perhaps TRBD1 as D (6 bases). Germline CDR1 and CDR2: SEHNR and FQNEAQ (reference sequence). This CDR3 spans 13 amino acids. Trimming stripped 4 bases from V and 4 bases from J, with 10 bases between. The CDR3 spells CASSSTGTETQYF. The CDR3 bases are TGTGCCAGCAGCTCCACAGGGACAGAGACCCAGTACTTC.

This sequence joins TRBV28 and TRBJ2-7; TRBD1 matches at 7 bases. The CDR3 runs to 14 residues. V was clipped by 1 base and J by 3 bases; unmatched bases: 3. Per germline, CDR1 MDHEN and CDR2 SYDVKM. The CDR3 nucleotides read TGTGCCAGCAGTTTATTCGGGACAGACTACGAGCAGTACGTC. This codes for CASSLFGTDYEQYV.

V usage is TRBV18 and J usage is TRBJ2-1; a weak D match, TRBD2 (6 bases). Germline values: CDR1 KGHSH, CDR2 LQKENI. The ends were cut back, 3 bases at V and 4 bases at J, with 16 bases in the middle. This CDR3 is 16 amino acids long. The CDR3 DNA reads TGTGCCAGCTCACCCTTCGACTCCGGGACTTACAATGAGCAGTTCTTC. This encodes CASSPFDSGTYNEQFF.

The rearrangement joins TRBV12-3 or TRBV12-4 to TRBJ2-4; D could derive from TRBD1 or TRBD2 (5 bases each). Trimming shortened V by 0 bases and J by 7 bases, and 7 bases separated the two germline ends. The CDR3 spans 13 residues. The CDR3: CASSLAGTNIQYF. The CDR3 DNA follows: TGTGCCAGCAGTTTAGCCGGGACGAACATTCAGTACTTC.

This clonotype was seen a handful of times. The chain combines TRBV6-2 or TRBV6-3 with TRBJ2-7; D possibly corresponds to TRBD1 (5 bases). CDR3 length equals 14 residues. Trimming took 7 bases from V and 4 from J, leaving 17 bases between them. Germline-derived CDR1 and CDR2 are MNHEY and SVGEGT. The CDR3 reads CASTVQEQYYEQYF. For the CDR3, the DNA is TGTGCCAGCACTGTACAGGAACAGTATTACGAGCAGTACTTC.

The rearrangement joins TRBV12-3 or TRBV12-4 to TRBJ1-1; D is unresolved. CDR3 length: 15 residues. V was pared by 7 bases and J by 7 bases, with 22 bases between. The CDR3 DNA reads as TGTGCCAGCAACCGTCCCTCGTTATCAAGGGTTGAAGCTTTCTTT. Translated, it gives CASNRPSLSRVEAFF.

This clonotype was seen ten or more times. The rearrangement joins TRBV12-3 or TRBV12-4 to TRBJ1-3, with D possibly TRBD1 on 5 matching bases. With 6 bases removed from V and 4 bases from J, the gap between germline ends came to 10 bases. The CDR3 sequence is 13 residues long. This chain's CDR3 is CASSWDVGNTIYF. Here the CDR3 DNA reads TGTGCCAGCAGCTGGGACGTCGGAAACACCATATATTTT.